The 18 T cell receptor beta chains below were found in one sample sequenced in a study of T cell repertoires in cytomegalovirus infection. TCRdb re-called the reads through MiXCR, storing one row per CDR3 protein. The top ten hold less than 9.5% of the sample, which has hundreds of thousands of distinct CDR3 sequences, roughly 24% seen once. Sequenced: CD8+ T cells from PBMCs. These receptors all come from a human donor in good health (CMV status not recorded). Some clones in this sample may be carry-over from other donors' samples.

The J gene is TRBJ1-4, the V gene TRBV6-1; D uncertain. V was pared by 6 bases and J by 4 bases, with 18 bases between. This CDR3 is 16 amino acids long. Per the germline V gene, CDR1 is MNHNS and CDR2 is SASEGT. The CDR3 spells CASSHSPGRINEKLFF. DNA for the CDR3: TGTGCCAGCAGCCACAGCCCCGGACGGATTAATGAAAAACTGTTTTTT.

The chain recombines TRBV7-9 with TRBJ2-5; perhaps TRBD2 as D (6 bases). The germline V gene encodes CDR1 SEHNR and CDR2 FQNEAQ (reference sequence). V lost 5 bases and J lost 0, with 22 bases in between. The CDR3 extends over 18 amino acids. The CDR3 DNA reads TGTGCCAGCAGCCCCGAAGGGGCAGCGGGCCCGTACCAAGAGACCCAGTACTTC. Its translation is CASSPEGAAGPYQETQYF.

This chain uses TRBV2 with TRBJ2-1; perhaps D is TRBD1 or TRBD2 (6 bases each). The CDR3 contains 11 residues. Germline CDR1 SNHLY, CDR2 FYNNEI. Trimming stripped 9 bases from V and 7 bases from J, with 10 bases between. The chain's CDR3 is CASEGGNEQFF. CDR3 coding DNA: TGTGCCAGTGAGGGGGGAAATGAGCAGTTCTTC.

V usage is TRBV27 and J usage is TRBJ1-2; 10 nucleotides align to TRBD1. Germline V gene lookup returns CDR1 MNHEY and CDR2 SMNVEV (reference sequence). V shed 5 bases, J shed 3 bases, and the junction held 9 bases outside the gene matches. CDR3 length equals 16 residues. Here the CDR3 DNA reads TGTGCCAGCAGTAAACGACAGGGGGCTAGGGACTATGGCTACACCTTC. Its protein is CASSKRQGARDYGYTF.

The sample holds a few counts of this clonotype. The V call is TRBV20-1, the J call TRBJ2-7, with D perhaps matching TRBD1 (5 bases). Germline V CDR1 and CDR2: DFQATT, SNEGSKA (reference sequence). This CDR3 region has 12 residues. The V and J ends lost 6 bases and 2 bases respectively, with 11 bases between them. CDR3 loop: CSAFADTYEQYF. In nucleotides, the CDR3 is TGCAGTGCCTTCGCGGACACCTACGAGCAGTACTTC.

This clonotype was recorded many times. The chain combines TRBV9 with TRBJ2-3; perhaps D is TRBD1 or TRBD2 (5 bases each). Germline CDR1 and CDR2: SGDLS and YYNGEE. There are 14 residues in the CDR3. The V end lost 5 bases, the J end lost 0 bases, and 10 bases lay between the germline ends. CDR3 sequence (DNA): TGTGCCAGCAGTGAGGGGAGTAGCACAGATACGCAGTATTTT. This gives the protein CASSEGSSTDTQYF.

A remark on this clonotype: An end of the junction differs from the germline gene, which may be a read error. The rearrangement joins TRBV25-1 to TRBJ2-7, with D possibly matching TRBD2 (5 bases). This CDR3 is built from 14 residues. Germline V gene sequence: CDR1 MGHDK, CDR2 SYGVNS. CDR3 coding DNA: TGTGTCAGCAGTGCTTGGAGGACGTCCTACGAGCAGTACTTC. Translating gives CVSSAWRTSYEQYF.

In this sample, this clonotype turned up a few times. A much larger clone is a single base away; this may be a read error. This sequence joins TRBV14 and TRBJ2-7; 9 bases line up with TRBD1. The length of the CDR3 is 14 residues. Losses at the gene ends were 4 bases for V and 3 bases for J; bases not matched to a gene: 4. Germline V lookup: CDR1 SGHDN, CDR2 FVKESK. The CDR3 nucleotides read TGTGCCAGCAGCCGAGGACAGGGGATCTACGAGCAGTACGTC. Translation gives CASSRGQGIYEQYV.

This clonotype was counted only a few times. V and J are TRBV6-5 and TRBJ2-1; weak D call: TRBD2 (5 bases). Germline assignment: CDR1 MNHEY and CDR2 SVGAGI. Trimming cost V 8 bases and J 7 bases, with 15 bases left between them. CDR3 length equals 13 residues. In DNA form, the CDR3 reads TGTGCCAGCCTAAGGGCGCCGGGGAATGAGCAGTTCTTC. This sequence encodes CASLRAPGNEQFF.

The V gene is TRBV6-5, the J gene TRBJ2-3; D gene ambiguous. This CDR3 comprises 17 residues. V was cut by 0 bases and J by 3 bases, with 16 bases left in between. Germline values: CDR1 MNHEY, CDR2 SVGAGI. This CDR3 reads CASSYSKFLVATDTQYF. The CDR3 DNA reads TGTGCCAGCAGTTACTCGAAGTTCCTAGTTGCGACAGATACGCAGTATTTT.

This clonotype was seen at least ten times. The chain carries TRBV7-2 and TRBJ2-3; the D is unclear. This CDR3 region has 12 residues. Trimming cost V 1 base and J 7 bases, with 6 bases left between them. Germline V gene data show CDR1 as SGHTA and CDR2 as FQGNSA. The CDR3 reads CASSLVVNTQYF. The CDR3 DNA reads as TGTGCCAGCAGCTTAGTGGTTAATACGCAGTATTTT.

This clonotype has at least ten counts. The rearrangement uses TRBV6-6 and TRBJ2-1, with D possibly matching TRBD2 (6 bases). This CDR3 has 14 residues. Germline CDR1 is MNHNY and CDR2 is SVGAGI (reference sequence). The germline V and J ends were trimmed by 8 bases and 2 bases, with 13 bases remaining between them. The CDR3 DNA follows: TGTGCCAGCCGAGGAGGGGAGCCCTACAATGAGCAGTTCTTC. Protein product: CASRGGEPYNEQFF.

This clonotype was observed at least ten times. J is TRBJ1-4 and V is TRBV25-1; possible D gene TRBD1, 6 bases. This CDR3 comprises 16 residues. The germline CDR1 and CDR2 sequences are MGHDK and SYGVNS. V lost 5 bases and J 3 bases, leaving 16 bases between the germline ends. In nucleotides, the CDR3 is TGTGCCAGCAGTCCCTTCCAGGGGAGTTCTAATGAAAAACTGTTTTTT. This encodes CASSPFQGSSNEKLFF.

This clonotype was observed a handful of times. This chain uses TRBV27 with TRBJ2-2; TRBD2 is a possible D gene (5 bases). The germline V gene encodes CDR1 MNHEY and CDR2 SMNVEV (reference sequence). CDR3 length equals 15 residues. Trimming took 5 bases from V and 3 from J, leaving 13 bases between them. The CDR3 region is CASSTIARDTGELFF. Written as DNA, the CDR3 is TGTGCCAGCAGTACCATAGCGAGGGACACCGGGGAGCTGTTTTTT.

This chain joins TRBV5-4 and TRBJ2-5; perhaps TRBD1 as D (5 bases). Trimming pared 0 bases from V and 0 bases from J, leaving 12 bases between. Germline assignment: CDR1 SGHNT and CDR2 YYREEE (reference sequence). CDR3 length equals 16 residues. CDR3 DNA sequence: TGTGCCAGCAGCTTGGGTAGACAGTTGTACCAAGAGACCCAGTACTTC. Encoded protein: CASSLGRQLYQETQYF.

This clonotype was seen ten or more times. The rearrangement links TRBV4-3 to TRBJ2-1; tentative D call: TRBD2 (6 bases). Germline values: CDR1 LGHNA, CDR2 YSLEER. The CDR3 loop spans 16 amino acids. The V gene lost 1 base and the J gene lost 1 base, with 11 bases spanning the gap. The CDR3 bases are TGCGCCAGCAGCCAAGCTAGGAGGGGATCCTACAATGAGCAGTTCTTC. It translates to CASSQARRGSYNEQFF.

This clonotype has a count of ten or more. This sequence joins TRBV6-6 and TRBJ2-5, with D hard to call. The CDR3 is 13 residues long. Germline assignment: CDR1 MNHNY and CDR2 SVGAGI (reference sequence). Trimming removed 5 bases at V and 3 bases at J, with 10 bases between. The CDR3 bases are TGTGCCAGCAGTACATGGATAGAAGAGACCCAGTACTTC. This translates into CASSTWIEETQYF.

The chain is built from TRBV29-1 and TRBJ1-1; tentative D call: TRBD1 (5 bases). V was pared by 6 bases and J by 1 base, with 15 bases between. The CDR3 is made up of 14 amino acids. Germline CDR1 SQVTM, CDR2 ANQGSEA. CDR3 sequence reads: CSVFPVDRNTEAFF. For the CDR3, the DNA is TGCAGCGTGTTTCCAGTTGACAGGAACACTGAAGCTTTCTTT.